A selection of T cell receptor beta chains follows, all from one sample in a study of blood T cell repertoires in COVID-19. Sequenced by immunoSEQ multiplex PCR; TCRdb stores in-frame clones only, minus some. The sample has roughly 280,000 clones, approximately 86% seen once. Sequenced: peripheral blood. The source is a woman aged 55-70 years with COVID-19, enrolled during active disease. The CDR3 runs from the conserved cysteine through the conserved F or W. A D gene is named only where the DNA matches it firmly. Rows give clone size only sometimes, using once, few, many, or a class for an expanded clone.

cdr3_aa cdr3_nt j_call d_call v_call clone_size cdr3_length
CASIRTGGTYEQYF TGTGCCAGCATTCGGACAGGGGGAACCTACGAGCAGTACTTC TRBJ2-7 TRBD1 TRBV27 - 14
CASSGLGGPETQYF TGCGCCAGTTCCGGACTGGGGGGGCCAGAGACCCAGTACTTC TRBJ2-5 - TRBV5-1 - 14
CASRVQVGAGGSYEQYF TGTGCCAGTAGAGTTCAGGTGGGAGCGGGAGGCTCCTACGAGCAGTACTTC TRBJ2-7 TRBD2 TRBV19 - 17
CASSQNLLRGLRNQPQHF TGTGCCAGCAGCCAAAACTTACTCAGGGGGCTTCGCAATCAGCCCCAGCATTTT TRBJ1-5 TRBD1 TRBV28 - 18
CSAAGRLYEQYF TGCAGCGCCGCCGGCAGGCTCTACGAGCAGTACTTC TRBJ2-7 - TRBV29-1 - 12
CASSPALSGRAARDEQFF TGTGCCAGCAGCCCGGCTTTGAGCGGGAGGGCCGCTAGAGATGAGCAGTTCTTC TRBJ2-1 TRBD2 TRBV5-4 - 18
CASTKVSEGGKWEGNNEQFF TGTGCCAGCACCAAAGTGAGTGAGGGGGGTAAGTGGGAGGGTAACAATGAGCAGTTCTTC TRBJ2-1 - TRBV21-1 - 20
CASSFGYTEAFF TGTGCCAGCAGTTTCGGGTACACTGAAGCTTTCTTT TRBJ1-1 - TRBV6-2/TRBV6-3 - 12
CASWSGPQVAGNTEAFF TGTGCCAGCTGGTCTGGGCCTCAGGTTGCTGGGAACACTGAAGCTTTCTTT TRBJ1-1 - TRBV28 few 17
CASSDRVDIQYF TGTGCCAGCAGCGACAGGGTGGACATTCAGTACTTC TRBJ2-4 TRBD1 TRBV2 - 12
CATGKSGSYEQYF TGTGCCACCGGGAAGAGCGGGTCCTACGAGCAGTACTTC TRBJ2-7 - TRBV24-1 - 13
CASSRRDRWTGELFF TGTGCCAGCAGCCGACGGGACAGGTGGACCGGGGAGCTGTTTTTT TRBJ2-2 TRBD1 TRBV11-1 - 15
CASRETRGGSSNQPQHF TGTGCCAGCAGAGAGACGAGGGGGGGGTCGAGCAATCAGCCCCAGCATTTT TRBJ1-5 - TRBV2 - 17
CASRLTGRGTEAFF TGTGCCAGCAGGCTGACCGGGAGGGGCACTGAAGCTTTCTTT TRBJ1-1 - TRBV6-5 - 14
CASSERAGGYTF TGTGCCAGCAGTGAGAGGGCGGGAGGCTACACCTTC TRBJ1-2 - TRBV2 - 12
CASSFQTVYGYTF TGTGCCAGCAGTTTTCAAACAGTTTATGGCTACACCTTC TRBJ1-2 - TRBV12-3/TRBV12-4 - 13
CASSSGTGHPGAQYF TGTGCCAGCAGTTCCGGGACAGGGCACCCAGGGGCCCAGTACTTC TRBJ2-5 TRBD1 TRBV28 - 15
CASSHTGGNEQFF TGCGCCAGCAGCCATACAGGGGGGAATGAGCAGTTCTTC TRBJ2-1 TRBD1 TRBV4-1 few 13
CAWSRAGAGGTQYF TGTGCCTGGAGTCGAGCGGGGGCGGGGGGGACCCAGTACTTC TRBJ2-5 TRBD2 TRBV30 - 14
CASSLGGTGGDSPLHF TGTGCCAGCAGCTTAGGGGGGACAGGGGGCGATTCACCCCTCCACTTT TRBJ1-6 TRBD1 TRBV7-9 few 16
CASSFSVSQIYNEQFF TGTGCCAGCAGTTTTTCTGTTAGCCAGATCTACAATGAGCAGTTCTTC TRBJ2-1 - TRBV27 - 16
CAWSSRSNQPQHF TGTGCCTGGAGTTCTCGTAGCAATCAGCCCCAGCATTTT TRBJ1-5 - TRBV30 - 13
CASSYSGTGIGELFF TGTGCCAGCAGTTACTCGGGGACAGGGATCGGGGAGCTGTTTTTT TRBJ2-2 TRBD1 TRBV6-5 - 15
CASSYSRGREKLFF TGTGCCAGCAGTTACTCAAGGGGGCGTGAAAAACTGTTTTTT TRBJ1-4 TRBD1 TRBV6-5 - 14
CASSLTRTYEQYF TGTGCCAGCAGCTTGACTCGTACCTACGAGCAGTACTTC TRBJ2-7 - TRBV7-8 - 13
CASSNTRGGVSGNTIYF TGTGCCAGCAGCAACACGAGGGGGGGTGTATCTGGAAACACCATATATTTT TRBJ1-3 - TRBV3-1/TRBV3-2 - 17
CASSLSRGTYGYTF TGTGCCAGCAGTTTATCCCGGGGAACCTATGGCTACACCTTC TRBJ1-2 - TRBV27 - 14
CAWNRLAGDETQYF TGTGCCTGGAACAGACTAGCGGGAGATGAGACCCAGTACTTC TRBJ2-5 TRBD2 TRBV30 - 14
CASTRTGLGNTEAFF TGTGCCAGCACCCGGACAGGGCTCGGGAACACTGAAGCTTTCTTT TRBJ1-1 TRBD1 TRBV28 once 15
CASRMGGGPFYEQYF TGTGCCAGCAGGATGGGGGGAGGCCCCTTCTACGAGCAGTACTTC TRBJ2-7 - TRBV11-2 - 15
CASSEEYRALGQPQHF TGTGCCAGCAGCGAGGAGTACAGGGCTCTCGGTCAGCCCCAGCATTTT TRBJ1-5 - TRBV7-8 - 16
CASSQGMNTEAFF TGTGCCAGCAGTCAGGGCATGAACACTGAAGCTTTCTTT TRBJ1-1 - TRBV28 - 13
CASSLDFLGEQYF TGTGCCAGCAGCTTGGACTTCCTTGGGGAGCAGTACTTC TRBJ2-7 - TRBV11-3 - 13
CASRGENRGEAFF TGCGCCAGCAGGGGAGAAAACCGGGGGGAAGCTTTCTTT TRBJ1-1 - TRBV5-1 once 13
CASSYSRLAGNPGELFF TGTGCCAGCAGTTACTCCAGGCTAGCGGGAAACCCCGGGGAGCTGTTTTTT TRBJ2-2 TRBD2 TRBV6-2/TRBV6-3 - 17
CASQGTGNYNSPLHF TGTGCCAGCCAGGGGACAGGGAACTATAATTCACCCCTCCACTTT TRBJ1-6 TRBD1 TRBV18 - 15
CASSSREPDSGNTIYF TGTGCCAGCAGTTCCAGGGAACCCGACTCTGGAAACACCATATATTTT TRBJ1-3 - TRBV28 - 16
CASSTDRNSYEQYF TGTGCCAGCAGCACGGACAGGAACTCCTACGAGCAGTACTTC TRBJ2-7 TRBD1 TRBV7-9 - 14
CATSDPSNRVRGYTF TGTGCCACCAGTGACCCCTCTAACAGGGTACGGGGCTACACCTTC TRBJ1-2 - TRBV24-1 once 15
CASSRGRRNQPQHF TGTGCCAGCTCTAGGGGAAGACGCAATCAGCCCCAGCATTTT TRBJ1-5 - TRBV7-2 - 14
CASSLERATYEQYF TGTGCCAGCAGCTTGGAGCGCGCAACCTACGAGCAGTACTTC TRBJ2-7 - TRBV5-4 - 14
CATRGAGNQPQHF TGTGCCACCAGAGGGGCTGGCAATCAGCCCCAGCATTTT TRBJ1-5 - TRBV24-1 - 13
CAWSDRQPYEQYF TGTGCCTGGAGTGATCGACAGCCTTACGAGCAGTACTTC TRBJ2-7 - TRBV30 - 13
CASSFLWRQTNYGYTF TGTGCCAGCAGTTTTTTATGGCGACAGACTAACTATGGCTACACCTTC TRBJ1-2 - TRBV27 - 16
CASSFRRQGITGANVLTF TGCGCCAGCAGCTTCCGACGACAGGGGATAACTGGGGCCAACGTCCTGACTTTC TRBJ2-6 TRBD1 TRBV5-1 - 18
CASSPGQGAFANTIYF TGTGCCAGCAGTCCTGGACAGGGAGCTTTTGCAAACACCATATATTTT TRBJ1-3 TRBD1 TRBV27 - 16
CASSYSYTEAFF TGTGCCAGCAGTTATTCCTACACTGAAGCTTTCTTT TRBJ1-1 - TRBV12-3/TRBV12-4 - 12
CASSPSGRTGELFF TGCGCCAGCAGCCCGAGCGGGAGGACCGGGGAGCTGTTTTTT TRBJ2-2 TRBD2 TRBV4-1 - 14
CASSSRGGILYNEQFF TGTGCCAGCAGCTCAAGGGGCGGCATACTCTACAATGAGCAGTTCTTC TRBJ2-1 - TRBV14 once 16
CASSERRQSGYTF TGTGCCAGCAGTGAGCGCCGACAGTCGGGCTACACCTTC TRBJ1-2 - TRBV6-1 - 13
CASSFLTSGQGTNTEAFF TGTGCCAGCAGCTTTCTTACGTCGGGACAGGGGACGAACACTGAAGCTTTCTTT TRBJ1-1 TRBD1 TRBV5-6 - 18
CASSLPRGTRTEAFF TGTGCCAGCAGCTTACCTAGGGGGACGCGAACTGAAGCTTTCTTT TRBJ1-1 - TRBV5-4 - 15
CASSLEEQGRGYSNQPQHF TGTGCCAGCAGCTTAGAAGAACAGGGCAGGGGATATAGCAATCAGCCCCAGCATTTT TRBJ1-5 - TRBV13 - 19
CASSRTAMNTEAFF TGTGCCAGCAGCCGGACAGCCATGAACACTGAAGCTTTCTTT TRBJ1-1 - TRBV5-4 few 14